This entry lists 17 T cell receptor beta chains sequenced from one sample in a study of blood T cells in healthy people across ages. Combining a sample-barcoded 5' primer with a J-beta primer mix, a second PCR ran for about 7 to 12 cycles. TCRdb re-analysed the 5' RACE reads in MiXCR, keeping a single row per CDR3 protein. The data hold about 2 million distinct CDR3 sequences, with around half observed a single time. Sequencing used blood. Receptor source: a woman between 40 and 55 years old in good health.

V usage is TRBV7-9 and J usage is TRBJ2-7, with 9 nucleotides matching TRBD1. This CDR3 has 16 residues. The ends lost 2 bases at V and 6 bases at J; junction bases unmatched: 11. Germline CDR1 reads SEHNR; CDR2 reads FQNEAQ (reference sequence). The CDR3 nucleotides read TGTGCCAGCAGCTTACTAAGGACAGGGGATCGTCTCGAGCAGTACTTC. It codes for CASSLLRTGDRLEQYF.

The sample holds a few counts of this clonotype. The chain carries TRBV27 and TRBJ2-7; D unresolved. This CDR3 has 11 residues. Germline V gives CDR1 MNHEY, CDR2 SMNVEV (reference sequence). V lost 11 bases to trimming and J lost 2 bases, with 10 bases between them. CDR3 in amino acids: CASKDAYEQYF. The CDR3 region has the DNA TGTGCCTCGAAGGACGCCTACGAGCAGTACTTC.

This clonotype turned up a few times. The chain recombines TRBV2 with TRBJ2-1; 7 bases are a match to TRBD1. CDR1 and CDR2 (germline): SNHLY, FYNNEI. The CDR3 is 11 residues long. The junction had 7 bases not matched to a gene; V was cut back by 10 bases and J by 10 bases. The CDR3 here is CATPLQGEQFF. DNA for the CDR3: TGTGCCACCCCCCTACAGGGGGAGCAGTTCTTC.

V usage is TRBV18 and J usage is TRBJ2-6; TRBD2 aligns across 7 bases. This CDR3 is 17 amino acids long. V was pared by 1 base and J by 0 bases, with 3 bases of the junction left unmatched. CDR1 is KGHSH, CDR2 LQKENI, per germline. CDR3 residues: CASSPLGGSSGANVLTF. The CDR3 nucleotides read TGTGCCAGCTCACCACTCGGCGGGAGCTCTGGGGCCAACGTCCTGACTTTC.

For the CDR3, the DNA is TGCAGTGCTCCAGGAGAGGCGGACTATGGCTACACCTTC. Encoded protein: CSAPGEADYGYTF. The chain links TRBV20-1 to TRBJ1-2, with D unresolved. This CDR3 contains 13 residues. Between the trimmed V and J ends, which lost 5 bases and 3 bases, there was a span of 13 bases. The germline V gene encodes CDR1 DFQATT and CDR2 SNEGSKA (reference sequence).

The rearrangement uses TRBV6-6 and TRBJ1-2; 8 bases align to TRBD1. After removal of 3 bases from V and 8 bases from J, the junction contained 8 bases not matched to a gene. CDR3 length equals 14 residues. The germline CDR1 and CDR2 sequences are MNHNY and SVGAGI (reference sequence). The CDR3 DNA reads TGTGCCAGCAGTTATTCAGACAGGGGTTCAGGCTACACCTTC. This encodes CASSYSDRGSGYTF.

The chain carries TRBV10-3 and TRBJ2-3, with D uncertain. There are 14 residues in the CDR3. The V end lost 3 bases, the J end lost 2 bases, and 9 bases lay between the germline ends. Germline assignment: CDR1 ENHRY and CDR2 SYGVKD. This CDR3 is CAISDIASTDTQYF. DNA for the CDR3: TGTGCCATCAGTGATATAGCTTCCACAGATACGCAGTATTTT.

V usage is TRBV6-5 and J usage is TRBJ2-3; TRBD2 matches at 9 bases. V dropped 3 bases and J dropped 3; count of bases not matched to a gene: 10. Germline CDR1 and CDR2: MNHEY and SVGAGI. This CDR3 has 17 amino acids. The CDR3 loop is CASSYSPLSGGTDTQYF. The CDR3 DNA reads as TGTGCCAGCAGTTATTCCCCCTTGAGCGGGGGGACAGATACGCAGTATTTT.

This clonotype was observed a few times. The rearrangement joins TRBV7-8 to TRBJ2-3, with 14 bases that match TRBD2. CDR1 is SGHVS and CDR2 is FQNEAQ in the germline V gene. Trimming took 4 bases from V and 0 from J; bases not matched to a gene: 9. This CDR3 contains 19 residues. CDR3 region: CASSWGLAGALPSTDTQYF. The CDR3 nucleotides read TGTGCCAGCAGCTGGGGACTAGCGGGGGCCCTCCCTAGCACAGATACGCAGTATTTT.

This sequence joins TRBV6-1 and TRBJ2-5, with 10 bases aligning to TRBD1. The germline V gene encodes CDR1 MNHNS and CDR2 SASEGT. Germline trimming cut 3 bases from V and 1 base from J; bases unmatched to any gene: 8. The CDR3 totals 17 residues. In DNA form, the CDR3 reads TGTGCCAGCAGTGACTTATCCGGGACAGGGGTCCAAGAGACCCAGTACTTC. Amino acid sequence: CASSDLSGTGVQETQYF.

The V gene is TRBV20-1, the J gene TRBJ2-5; D may be TRBD2 (6 bases). Between the trimmed V and J ends, which lost 3 bases and 5 bases, there was a span of 19 bases. The CDR3 is made up of 15 amino acids. From germline, CDR1 is DFQATT and CDR2 SNEGSKA (reference sequence). The CDR3: CSARPPSAPGETQYF. CDR3 bases: TGCAGTGCTAGGCCCCCTAGCGCCCCGGGGGAGACCCAGTACTTC.

The J gene is TRBJ1-2, the V gene TRBV11-2; no clear D gene. Trimming took 6 bases from V and 5 from J, leaving 13 bases between them. Germline V gene data show CDR1 as SGHAT and CDR2 as FQNNGV. The CDR3 contains 13 residues. CDR3 coding DNA: TGTGCCAGCAGACAGTCCACCAAGTATGGCTACACCTTC. This codes for CASRQSTKYGYTF.

The CDR3 nucleotides are TGTGCCAGCAGTTTCTTGCAGACCCAGTACTTC. Amino acids: CASSFLQTQYF. The V and J genes are TRBV12-3 or TRBV12-4 and TRBJ2-5; D is unresolved. This CDR3 has 11 amino acids. The V end lost 3 bases, the J end lost 6 bases, and 5 bases lay between the germline ends.

This chain links TRBV20-1 with TRBJ2-4, with D perhaps TRBD2 (5 bases). The germline V and J ends were trimmed by 4 bases and 0 bases, with 13 bases remaining between them. Germline V gene data show CDR1 as DFQATT and CDR2 as SNEGSKA (reference sequence). The CDR3 length is 15 residues. CDR3 bases: TGCAGTGCTACTAACTCGAGGGTAGCCAAAAACATTCAGTACTTC. It translates to CSATNSRVAKNIQYF.

This clonotype showed up just a few times. One end of the junction is discordant with germline, which a read error may explain. The genes are TRBV20-1 and TRBJ2-7; D possibly corresponds to TRBD2 (6 bases). Germline assignment: CDR1 DFQATT and CDR2 SNEGSKA (reference sequence). The CDR3 is made up of 13 amino acids. CDR3 residues: CSTRIRESYEQYF. CDR3 DNA: TGCAGTACTAGAATCCGGGAGTCCTACGAGCAGTACTTC.

The chain couples TRBV11-1 to TRBJ2-5, with D maybe TRBD1 (6 bases). The CDR3 totals 16 residues. V dropped 4 bases and J dropped 5 bases, with 20 bases sitting between them. Germline V gene data show CDR1 as SGHAT and CDR2 as FQDESV (reference sequence). The CDR3 nucleotides read TGTGCCAGCAGCTCCTACCGGGACCTTAGGGGGGAGACCCAGTACTTC. Its translation: CASSSYRDLRGETQYF.

The V gene is TRBV6-6, the J gene TRBJ2-5; D perhaps matches TRBD1 (6 bases). The CDR3 has 14 residues. Germline loops: CDR1 MNHNY, CDR2 SVGAGI (reference sequence). V lost 1 base to trimming and J lost 2 bases, with 8 bases between them. CDR3 nucleotides: TGTGCCAGCAGTTACTTGGACAGACAAGAGACCCAGTACTTC. It encodes CASSYLDRQETQYF.